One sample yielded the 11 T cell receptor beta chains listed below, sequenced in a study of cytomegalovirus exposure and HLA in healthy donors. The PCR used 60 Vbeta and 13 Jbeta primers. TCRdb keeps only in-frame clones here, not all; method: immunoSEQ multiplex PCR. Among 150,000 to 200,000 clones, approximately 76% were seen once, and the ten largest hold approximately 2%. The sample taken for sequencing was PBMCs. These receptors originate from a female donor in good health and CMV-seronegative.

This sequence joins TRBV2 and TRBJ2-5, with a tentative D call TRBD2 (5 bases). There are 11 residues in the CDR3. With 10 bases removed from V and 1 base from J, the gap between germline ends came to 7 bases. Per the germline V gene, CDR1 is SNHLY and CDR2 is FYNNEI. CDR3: CATRGQETQYF. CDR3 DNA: TGTGCCACACGGGGCCAAGAGACCCAGTACTTC.

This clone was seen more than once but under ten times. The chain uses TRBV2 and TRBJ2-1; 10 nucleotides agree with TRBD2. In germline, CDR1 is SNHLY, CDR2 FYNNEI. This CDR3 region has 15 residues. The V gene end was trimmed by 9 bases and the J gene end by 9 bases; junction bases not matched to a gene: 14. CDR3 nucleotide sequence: TGTGCCAGTGTCGGAAGCGGGGGGGCTTTTGGTGAGCAGTTCTTC. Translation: CASVGSGGAFGEQFF.

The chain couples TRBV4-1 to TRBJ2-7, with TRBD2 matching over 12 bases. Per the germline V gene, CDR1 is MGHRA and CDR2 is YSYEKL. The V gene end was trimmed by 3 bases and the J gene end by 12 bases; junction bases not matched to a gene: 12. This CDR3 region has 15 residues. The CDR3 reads CASSQASLAGGRRYF. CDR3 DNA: TGCGCCAGCAGCCAGGCCAGCCTAGCGGGGGGGCGTCGGTACTTC.

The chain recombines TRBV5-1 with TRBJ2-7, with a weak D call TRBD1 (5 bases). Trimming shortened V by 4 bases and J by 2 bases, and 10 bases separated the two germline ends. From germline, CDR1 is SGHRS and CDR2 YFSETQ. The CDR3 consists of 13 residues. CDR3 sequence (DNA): TGCGCCAGCAGCGAAGGACAAACCTACGAGCAGTACTTC. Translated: CASSEGQTYEQYF.

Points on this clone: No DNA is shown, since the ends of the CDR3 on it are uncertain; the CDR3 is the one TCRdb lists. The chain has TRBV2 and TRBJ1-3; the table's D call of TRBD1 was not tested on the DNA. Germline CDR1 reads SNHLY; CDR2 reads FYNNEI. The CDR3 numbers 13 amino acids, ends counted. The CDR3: CASSVGQGARGNF.

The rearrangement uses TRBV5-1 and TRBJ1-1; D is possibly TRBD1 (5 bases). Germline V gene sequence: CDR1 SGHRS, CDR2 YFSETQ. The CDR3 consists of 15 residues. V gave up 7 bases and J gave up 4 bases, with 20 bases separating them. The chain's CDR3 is CASRLIQGNPTEAFF. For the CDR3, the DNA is TGCGCCAGCCGCCTAATTCAGGGTAACCCCACTGAAGCTTTCTTT.

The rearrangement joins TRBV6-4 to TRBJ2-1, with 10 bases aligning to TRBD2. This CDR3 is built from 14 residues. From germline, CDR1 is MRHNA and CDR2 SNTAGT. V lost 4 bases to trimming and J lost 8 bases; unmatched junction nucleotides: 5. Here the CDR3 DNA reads TGTGCCAGCAGTGCTAGCGGGAGTTCCCATGAGCAGTTCTTC. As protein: CASSASGSSHEQFF.

In nucleotides, the CDR3 is TGTGCCAGTAACACATACGAGGGTTGGAATGAGCAGTTCTTC. This codes for CASNTYEGWNEQFF. V usage is TRBV19 and J usage is TRBJ2-1, with TRBD2 as a possible D gene (5 bases). CDR3 length: 14 residues. Trimming removed 7 bases at V and 7 bases at J, with 17 bases between. CDR1 LNHDA and CDR2 SQIVND come from the germline V gene (reference sequence).

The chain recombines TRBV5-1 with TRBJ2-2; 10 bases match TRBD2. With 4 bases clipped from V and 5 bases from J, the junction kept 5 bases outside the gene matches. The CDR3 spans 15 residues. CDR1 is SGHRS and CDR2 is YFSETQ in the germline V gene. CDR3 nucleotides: TGCGCCAGCAGCCGGCCGGGACTAGCGACCGGGGAGCTGTTTTTT. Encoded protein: CASSRPGLATGELFF.

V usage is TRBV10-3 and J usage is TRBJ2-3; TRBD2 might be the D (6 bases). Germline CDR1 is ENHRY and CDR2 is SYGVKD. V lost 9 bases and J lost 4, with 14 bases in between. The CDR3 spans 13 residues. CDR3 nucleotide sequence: TGTGCCATGAAAAGCGGGTCGGCAGATACGCAGTATTTT. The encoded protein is CAMKSGSADTQYF.

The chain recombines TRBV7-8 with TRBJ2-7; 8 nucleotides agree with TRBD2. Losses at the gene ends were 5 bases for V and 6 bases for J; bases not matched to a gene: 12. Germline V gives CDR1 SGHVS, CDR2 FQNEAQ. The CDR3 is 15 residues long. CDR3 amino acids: CASSKWTSFDSEQYF. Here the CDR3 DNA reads TGTGCCAGCAGCAAATGGACTAGCTTTGATAGCGAGCAGTACTTC.